This is a list of T cell receptor beta chains from one sample in a study of blood T cells in healthy people across ages. TCRdb called the 5' RACE reads again in MiXCR, with one record for every CDR3 protein. The sample has 1.5 million to 2 million distinct CDR3 sequences; approximately 50% are singletons. Sequences were obtained from blood. These receptors all come from a woman between 40 and 50 years old in good health. Both conserved end residues are part of each CDR3. A D gene is named only where the DNA matches it firmly. Size tells how often a clone was seen (once, few, many) or the class of an expanded clone, and some rows leave it out.

>TRBJ2-7|TRBD2|few|TRBV6-2/TRBV6-3
CASSSGMSGGPYEQYF
TGTGCCAGCAGTTCAGGGATGAGCGGGGGCCCCTACGAGCAGTACTTC
>TRBJ2-5|-|-|TRBV6-2/TRBV6-3
CASSRTRDQETQYF
TGTGCCAGCAGTCGTACACGTGACCAAGAGACCCAGTACTTC
>TRBJ1-2|TRBD1|-|TRBV6-5
CASPYRGQLGYTF
TGTGCCAGCCCTTACAGGGGGCAACTTGGCTACACCTTC
>TRBJ1-6|TRBD1|-|TRBV12-3/TRBV12-4
CASSMDRADNSPLHF
TGTGCCAGCAGTATGGACAGGGCTGATAATTCACCCCTCCACTTT
>TRBJ2-1|TRBD1|-|TRBV5-1
CASSVGQGSNEQFF
TGCGCCAGCAGCGTGGGACAGGGGAGCAATGAGCAGTTCTTC
>TRBJ1-5|TRBD1|-|TRBV7-9
CASSLGGQGGNQPQHF
TGTGCCAGCAGCTTAGGGGGACAGGGGGGCAATCAGCCCCAGCATTTT
>TRBJ1-5|-|-|TRBV5-1
CASSPEGGAGQPQHF
TGCGCCAGCAGCCCGGAGGGGGGGGCTGGTCAGCCCCAGCATTTT
>TRBJ2-1|-|-|TRBV6-1
CASSGDSITSYNEQFF
TGTGCCAGCAGTGGAGACAGCATTACCTCCTACAATGAGCAGTTCTTC
>TRBJ1-4|-|-|TRBV6-2/TRBV6-3
CASSYFAVGEKLFF
TGTGCCAGCAGTTATTTTGCGGTTGGTGAAAAACTGTTTTTT
>TRBJ2-3|-|-|TRBV7-9
CGSSQPGVYTDTQYF
TGTGGCAGCAGCCAACCGGGGGTTTACACAGATACGCAGTATTTT
>TRBJ2-5|-|many|TRBV12-3/TRBV12-4
CASSLRSGGQETQYF
TGTGCCAGCAGCTTAAGATCAGGAGGGCAAGAGACCCAGTACTTC
>TRBJ1-2|-|once|TRBV14
CASSQDSGHNYGYTF
TGTGCCAGCAGCCAAGATAGTGGACACAACTATGGCTACACCTTC
>TRBJ1-2|-|-|TRBV5-5
CASSLAPAGLSVWGYTF
TGTGCCAGCAGCTTGGCCCCAGCAGGCCTGTCGGTGTGGGGCTACACCTTC
>TRBJ2-1|TRBD2|-|TRBV20-1
CSARIPSGGRQFF
TGCAGTGCTAGAATACCTAGCGGGGGAAGGCAGTTCTTC
>TRBJ2-6|-|-|TRBV15
CATSTPGTGANVLTF
TGTGCCACCAGCACGCCCGGGACTGGGGCCAACGTCCTGACTTTC
>TRBJ2-4|TRBD1|-|TRBV10-3
CAISEFPGQGKNIQYF
TGTGCCATCAGTGAGTTTCCGGGACAGGGTAAAAACATTCAGTACTTC
>TRBJ2-7|TRBD2|-|TRBV24-1
CATSDSGGASYEQYF
TGTGCCACCAGTGACTCCGGGGGGGCCTCCTACGAGCAGTACTTC
>TRBJ2-3|TRBD1|once|TRBV27
CASSFTGGDTQYF
TGTGCCAGCAGTTTCACAGGGGGAGATACGCAGTATTTT
>TRBJ1-2|-|-|TRBV25-1
CASSLNRQLYDYTF
TGTGCCAGCAGCCTTAACAGGCAACTCTATGACTACACCTTC
>TRBJ2-1|TRBD2|few|TRBV7-9
CASSLPNGGDNNEQFF
TGTGCCAGCAGCCTCCCAAACGGGGGGGATAACAATGAGCAGTTCTTC